The sequence of this TCR beta chain was determined in a study of cytomegalovirus exposure and HLA in healthy donors. Findings and limits, study-wide: Accounts indicate the classifier identified cytomegalovirus status with strong specificity and sensitivity.

As for this clone: Its antigen is still unknown.

The J segment lost 3 bases and the V segment lost 4 bases, leaving 14 bases of the junction unmatched. Germline-derived CDR1 and CDR2 are SNHLY and FYNNEI. The CDR3 has 19 amino acids. Profiling relied on immunoSEQ multiplex PCR, and the TCRdb table lists in-frame clones only, not all of them. The data contain roughly 62,000 clones, about 94% of them singletons. This sequence was found in a young man in good health and CMV-seronegative. The sample consisted of PBMCs. The rearrangement links TRBV2 to TRBJ2-3; TRBD2 matches 12 bases. The CDR3 nucleotides are TGTGCCAGCAGTGTCGGACTAGCGGGATCCCTGGGGCGAACAGATACGCAGTATTTT. Its translation is CASSVGLAGSLGRTDTQYF. Variable domain in full (rest from reference TRBV2 and TRBJ2-3): EPEVTQTPSHQVTQMGQEVILRCVPISNHLYFYWYRQILGQKVEFLVSFYNNEISEKSEIFDDQFSVERPDGSNFTLKIRSTKLEDSAMYFCASSVGLAGSLGRTDTQYFGPGTRLTVL.